This TCR beta chain was retrieved from a study of CD8+CD57+ T cells in acquired aplastic anemia. Whole-study context: Sorted CD4+ and CD8+ cells yielded roughly 3.5 ug of DNA on average.

Comments on this clonotype: The antigen remains unidentified.

V lost 1 base, J lost 7 bases, and 26 bases lay in between. Germline CDR1 SGHTA, CDR2 FQGNSA. This CDR3 has 20 residues. Study results and caveats: Significance was not reached for CD8+ Simpson's diversity between patients and controls. Patients and controls shared 25 to 30 CD8+ CDR3 sequences, which appeared highly expressed in patients and within their immunodominant clones.

According to the study, genomic DNA was the template for TCR beta VDJ and CDR3 profiling. TCRdb passed the reads through MiXCR, listing each CDR3 protein once. The table lists roughly 200,000 distinct CDR3 sequences, roughly two thirds of them singletons. All patients picked for sequencing had shown, by flow cytometry, an expansion of CD8+CD57+ cells. The sequence derives from a human donor with aplastic anemia. The specimen sequenced was sorted CD4+, CD8+, or CD8+CD57+ T cells (not recorded which) from PBMCs. The V call is TRBV7-2, the J call TRBJ1-6, with D possibly matching TRBD1 (6 bases). CDR3 coding DNA: TGTGCCAGCAGCTTAGGTTTTAGTCGTACGACCGGACAGAAGAATTCACCCCTCCACTTT. It yields the protein CASSLGFSRTTGQKNSPLHF.